This T cell receptor (beta chain) appears in the sequencing data of a study of shared clonotypes between healthy human individuals. The germline CDR1 and CDR2 sequences are SGHVS and FNYEAQ. There are 17 residues in the CDR3. V lost 6 bases and J lost 10; bases outside the gene matches: 14. CD45RO negativity and positive selection for CCR7 defined naive CD8 cells, a population that excluded terminally differentiated effector memory CD45RA+ cells. Notes on this clone: Its antigen is currently unknown.

Sequencing was performed with immunoSEQ multiplex PCR; in TCRdb, only in-frame clones are kept and a portion is missing. The data contain fewer than 1 million clones, just over 95% of them seen just once; the ten biggest clones take up 0.2% to 0.25%. Study findings and constraints: Memory subsets had estimated richness that was generally smaller than that of naive subsets. Naive CD4 clonotype sharing across several donors was around 5.5%. The sampled material consisted only of blood, and tissue repertoires are likely to differ.

Sequencing was performed on naive CD8+ T cells sorted from blood. The receptor comes from a man aged 25-45 years in good health. The V and J genes are TRBV7-6 and TRBJ2-3, with 15 bases fitting TRBD2. The CDR3 DNA reads as TGTGCCAGCAGTCAGTCGACTTGGACTAGCGGGAGGGTGGCGCAGTATTTT. Translation gives CASSQSTWTSGRVAQYF.